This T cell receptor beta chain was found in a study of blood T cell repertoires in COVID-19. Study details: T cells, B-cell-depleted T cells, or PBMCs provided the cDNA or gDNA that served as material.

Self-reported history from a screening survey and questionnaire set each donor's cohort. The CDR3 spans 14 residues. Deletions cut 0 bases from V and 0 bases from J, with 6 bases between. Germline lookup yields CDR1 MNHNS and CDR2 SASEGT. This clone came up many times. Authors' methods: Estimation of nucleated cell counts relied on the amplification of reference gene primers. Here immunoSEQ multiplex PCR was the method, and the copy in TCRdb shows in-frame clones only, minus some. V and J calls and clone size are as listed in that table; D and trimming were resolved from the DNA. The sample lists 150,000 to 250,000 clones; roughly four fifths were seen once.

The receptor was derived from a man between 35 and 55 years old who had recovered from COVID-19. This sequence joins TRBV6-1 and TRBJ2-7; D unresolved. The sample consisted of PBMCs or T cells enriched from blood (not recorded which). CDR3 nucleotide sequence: TGTGCCAGCAGTGAAGCAGAGAGCTCCTACGAGCAGTACTTC. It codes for CASSEAESSYEQYF.